This T cell receptor beta chain was sequenced for a study of T cell changes during pregnancy in multiple sclerosis. Germline CDR1 reads SGDLS; CDR2 reads YYNGEE. The CDR3 covers 15 residues. V trimming: 0 bases; J trimming: 5 bases; junction bases outside the gene matches: 2. Sequenced by immunoSEQ multiplex PCR; TCRdb stores in-frame clones only, minus some. The sample consists of some 60,000 clones, 93% of them appearing once. The sequencing here drew on peripheral blood, taken after pregnancy. This TCR derives from a female donor with multiple sclerosis, enrolled in a pregnancy study. The genes are TRBV9 and TRBJ2-7; TRBD2 matches at 13 bases. The CDR3 loop reads CASSVEGTSGNEQYF. In DNA, the CDR3 is TGTGCCAGCAGCGTAGAGGGGACTAGCGGGAACGAGCAGTACTTC.